These 17 T cell receptor beta chains were all obtained from the same sample, sequenced in a study of blood T cell repertoires in COVID-19. This table comes from immunoSEQ multiplex PCR, and its TCRdb copy is limited to in-frame clones, with some not included. There are around 300,000 clones in the sample; about nine tenths occur only once, and more than 9% lies in the top ten. The sample consisted of PBMCs or T cells enriched from blood (not recorded which). Source of these receptors: a woman in her twenties or thirties who had recovered from COVID-19.

The J gene is TRBJ2-5, the V gene TRBV19; 12 bases fit TRBD2. V lost 0 bases, J lost 2 bases, and 16 bases stayed unmatched. Per germline, CDR1 LNHDA and CDR2 SQIVND (reference sequence). The CDR3 is made up of 21 amino acids. The CDR3 here is CASSIDLRASGRAWEQETQYF. CDR3 bases: TGTGCCAGTAGTATAGATCTACGGGCTAGCGGGAGGGCCTGGGAACAAGAGACCCAGTACTTC.

This clone was picked up a small number of times. The chain combines TRBV25-1 with TRBJ1-1, with D perhaps matching TRBD1 (6 bases). The germline V and J ends were trimmed by 6 bases and 5 bases, with 13 bases remaining between them. The germline gives CDR1 MGHDK, CDR2 SYGVNS. This CDR3 contains 13 residues. The CDR3 protein is CASSTTGLTEAFF. The CDR3 DNA reads TGTGCCAGCAGCACCACAGGGTTAACTGAAGCTTTCTTT.

The chain is built from TRBV5-8 and TRBJ1-6; D might be TRBD1 (6 bases). Germline V CDR1 and CDR2: SGHTS, YDEGEE. The V gene lost 4 bases and the J gene lost 10 bases, with 21 bases spanning the gap. CDR3 length equals 16 residues. CDR3 DNA: TGTGCCAGCAGCCTACTTACCGGGACATTCGACTCACCCCTCCACTTT. Its translation: CASSLLTGTFDSPLHF.

The chain combines TRBV10-3 with TRBJ1-1, with a tentative D call TRBD1 (6 bases). V lost 0 bases to trimming and J lost 4 bases, with 9 bases between them. The CDR3 is made up of 14 amino acids. Germline CDR1 and CDR2: ENHRY and SYGVKD. In DNA, the CDR3 is TGTGCCATCAGTGAGTCACAGGGAGTCACTGAAGCTTTCTTT. This codes for CAISESQGVTEAFF.

This rearrangement joins TRBV28 to TRBJ2-4; D call uncertain. In germline, CDR1 is MDHEN, CDR2 SYDVKM. With 2 bases removed from V and 8 bases from J, the gap between germline ends came to 13 bases. The CDR3 spans 14 residues. CDR3 in amino acids: CASSLPHLPDIQYF. The CDR3 DNA reads TGTGCCAGCAGTTTACCACACCTTCCTGACATTCAGTACTTC.

This clone occurred once. The chain uses TRBV14 and TRBJ2-1; D is possibly TRBD2 (6 bases). Germline V gene sequence: CDR1 SGHDN, CDR2 FVKESK. Trimming shortened V by 1 base and J by 8 bases, and 12 bases separated the two germline ends. The CDR3 is 14 amino acids. CDR3 DNA sequence: TGTGCCAGCAGCCAAGTTTGGGGCGGGGATGAGCAGTTCTTC. Residues: CASSQVWGGDEQFF.

CDR3 in DNA: TGTGCCAGCAGCTTCGCACGGGGTGAAGCTTTCTTT. This gives the protein CASSFARGEAFF. This sequence joins TRBV11-2 and TRBJ1-1, with D uncertain. The CDR3 totals 12 residues. Trimming took 3 bases from V and 7 from J, leaving 9 bases between them. The germline gives CDR1 SGHAT, CDR2 FQNNGV. Combining the CDR3 with reference TRBV11-2 and TRBJ1-1 gives the whole variable domain EAGVAQSPRYKIIEKRQSVAFWCNPISGHATLYWYQQILGQGPKLLIQFQNNGVVDDSQLPKDRFSAERLKGVDSTLKIQPAKLEDSAVYLCASSFARGEAFFGQGTRLTVV.

The rearrangement links TRBV5-8 to TRBJ2-1, with TRBD2 identical over 8 bases. Germline CDR1 reads SGHTS; CDR2 reads YDEGEE. The CDR3 is 15 residues long. J lost 2 bases, V lost 1 base, and 2 bases had no gene match. This CDR3 is CASSLNGRAYNEQFF. The CDR3 DNA follows: TGTGCCAGCAGCTTGAACGGGAGGGCCTACAATGAGCAGTTCTTC.

The chain has TRBV6-5 and TRBJ1-1, with 7 bases fitting TRBD1. CDR3 length equals 15 residues. The germline V gene encodes CDR1 MNHEY and CDR2 SVGAGI. V was pared by 3 bases and J by 4 bases, with 8 bases of the junction left unmatched. This chain's CDR3 is CASSYVNRGVTEAFF. The CDR3 DNA follows: TGTGCCAGCAGTTATGTTAACAGGGGAGTCACTGAAGCTTTCTTT.

The gene calls are TRBV5-5 and TRBJ2-3, with 7 nucleotides matching TRBD1. The CDR3 runs to 15 residues. Germline-derived CDR1 and CDR2 are SGHKS and YYEKEE (reference sequence). Trimming at V came to 0 bases and at J to 2 bases, leaving 3 bases not matched to a gene. The CDR3: CASSLGQGLTDTQYF. For the CDR3, the DNA is TGTGCCAGCAGCTTGGGACAGGGCCTCACAGATACGCAGTATTTT.

V usage is TRBV10-3 and J usage is TRBJ2-7, with 9 positions matching TRBD1. CDR1 and CDR2 (germline): ENHRY, SYGVKD. The CDR3 contains 19 residues. J was trimmed by 0 bases and V by 4 bases; bases with no gene match: 16. CDR3 nucleotides: TGTGCCATCAGTGCCCGGACAGGGGAGACTAGGTTATCCTCCTACGAGCAGTACTTC. It is translated as CAISARTGETRLSSYEQYF.

The rearrangement links TRBV7-2 to TRBJ2-6; the D gene is possibly TRBD2 (5 bases). V was trimmed by 4 bases and J by 1 base, leaving 20 bases between them. Germline CDR1 reads SGHTA; CDR2 reads FQGNSA. This CDR3 has 19 residues. The CDR3 here is CASSSLPTTGWSGANVLTF. In nucleotides, the CDR3 is TGTGCCAGCAGCTCGCTTCCGACTACGGGGTGGTCTGGGGCCAACGTCCTGACTTTC.

The V gene is TRBV25-1, the J gene TRBJ2-2, with 10 bases aligning to TRBD2. The CDR3 contains 15 residues. Germline V gene sequence: CDR1 MGHDK, CDR2 SYGVNS. The V segment lost 2 bases and the J segment 3 bases; nucleotides outside the gene matches: 0. CDR3: CASSELAGDTGELFF. Here the CDR3 DNA reads TGTGCCAGCAGTGAACTAGCGGGGGACACCGGGGAGCTGTTTTTT.

The chain is built from TRBV18 and TRBJ1-4; no definite D call. V was clipped by 2 bases and J by 7 bases, with 8 bases between them. This CDR3 spans 13 amino acids. Germline CDR1 is KGHSH and CDR2 is LQKENI. The CDR3 sequence: CASSPGAAEKLFF. In nucleotides, the CDR3 is TGTGCCAGCTCACCAGGAGCAGCTGAAAAACTGTTTTTT. Using reference TRBV18 and TRBJ1-4 for the parts outside the CDR3, the full variable domain is NAGVMQNPRHLVRRRGQEARLRCSPMKGHSHVYWYRQLPEEGLKFMVYLQKENIIDESGMPKERFSAEFPKEGPSILRIQQVVRGDSAAYFCASSPGAAEKLFFGSGTQLSVL.

The CDR3 DNA follows: TGTGCCAGCAGTTTATGGCAAGGGGGGGGGACTAATGAAAAACTGTTTTTT. Protein: CASSLWQGGGTNEKLFF. This chain connects TRBV27 to TRBJ1-4; possibly TRBD1 for D (6 bases). Trimming removed 1 base at V and 2 bases at J, with 14 bases between. CDR3 length: 17 amino acids. In germline, CDR1 is MNHEY, CDR2 SMNVEV (reference sequence).

This clone came up a few times. The rearrangement joins TRBV6-4 to TRBJ2-3; TRBD2 matches at 7 bases. Germline assignment: CDR1 MRHNA and CDR2 SNTAGT. The CDR3 sequence is 14 residues long. V was pared by 6 bases and J by 6 bases, with 9 bases of the junction left unmatched. The CDR3 is CASRSGLESDTQYF. CDR3 nucleotide sequence: TGTGCCAGCAGATCAGGACTAGAAAGCGATACGCAGTATTTT.

The chain carries TRBV5-1 and TRBJ1-6; 8 bases agree with TRBD1. This CDR3 is built from 14 residues. Germline CDR1 and CDR2: SGHRS and YFSETQ. J was trimmed by 7 bases and V by 4 bases; bases with no gene match: 4. CDR3 nucleotide sequence: TGCGCCAGCAGCCTGGACAGGGAGAATTCACCCCTCCACTTT. Translation gives CASSLDRENSPLHF.